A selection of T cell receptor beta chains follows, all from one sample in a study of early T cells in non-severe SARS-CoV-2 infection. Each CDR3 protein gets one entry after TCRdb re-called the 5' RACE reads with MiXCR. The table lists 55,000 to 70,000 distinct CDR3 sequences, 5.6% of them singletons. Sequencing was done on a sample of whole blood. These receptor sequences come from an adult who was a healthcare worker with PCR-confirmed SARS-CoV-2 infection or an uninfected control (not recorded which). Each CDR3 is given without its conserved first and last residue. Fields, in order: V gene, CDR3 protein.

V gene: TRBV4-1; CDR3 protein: ASTAGEGTGELF
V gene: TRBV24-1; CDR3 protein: ATSDFGATGELF
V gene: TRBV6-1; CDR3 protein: ASSRTGSADTQY
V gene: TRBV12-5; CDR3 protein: ASGLQSTDRALTKQY
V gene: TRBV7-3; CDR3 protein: ASSLFAGELF
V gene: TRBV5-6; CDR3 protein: ASSPFLNTEAF
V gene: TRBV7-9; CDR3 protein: ASSLQGTVNSPLH
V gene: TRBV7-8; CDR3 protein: ASSSGTGGLRNQPQH
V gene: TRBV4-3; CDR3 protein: ASSQDGLAGGPPDTQY
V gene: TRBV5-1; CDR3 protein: ASSLQGLDTEAF
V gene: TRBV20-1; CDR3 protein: SAEGERAPYEQY
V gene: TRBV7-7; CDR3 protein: ASSPDRDQPQH
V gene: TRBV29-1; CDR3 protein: SSSFGQRGETQY
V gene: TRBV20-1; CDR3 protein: SAKAGAGAYEQY
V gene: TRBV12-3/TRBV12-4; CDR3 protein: ASSLRGYEQY
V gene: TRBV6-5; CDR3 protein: ASKRKASGRSQETQY
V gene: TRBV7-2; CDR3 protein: ATQLQETQY
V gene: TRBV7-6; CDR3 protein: ASSPRQGFSTDTQY
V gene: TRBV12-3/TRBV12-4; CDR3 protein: ASSGLGVVADTQY
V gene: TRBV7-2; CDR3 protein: ASSRGNSPLH
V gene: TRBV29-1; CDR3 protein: SVAGGTAHRAF
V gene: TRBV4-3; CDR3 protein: ASPGTSIFNEQF
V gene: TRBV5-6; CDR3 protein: ASSSGTLGTEAF
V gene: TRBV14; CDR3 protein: ASSQDWWGDYGYT
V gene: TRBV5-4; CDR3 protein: ASSSGTSVYQETQY
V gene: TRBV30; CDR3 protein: AWSPRGNEQF
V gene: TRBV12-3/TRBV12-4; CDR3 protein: ASSFGQADSPLH
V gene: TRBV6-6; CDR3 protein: ASSYSQGLSGANVLT
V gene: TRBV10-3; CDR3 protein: ATSGPGDLNQPQH
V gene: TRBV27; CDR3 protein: ASSSRQGYGYT
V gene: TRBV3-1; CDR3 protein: ASSQAGGPNQPQH
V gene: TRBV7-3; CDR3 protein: ASSWGNQETQY
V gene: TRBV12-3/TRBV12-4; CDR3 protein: ASSPRTGGYNSPLH
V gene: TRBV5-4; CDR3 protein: ASRRLAGAYNEQF
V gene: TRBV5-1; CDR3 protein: ASSPTTGQETQY
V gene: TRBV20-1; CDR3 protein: TARDFQAQETQY
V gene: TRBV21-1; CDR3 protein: ASSKAADHSGANVLT
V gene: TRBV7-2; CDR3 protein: ASSLWDSEAF
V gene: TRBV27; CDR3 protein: ASSRLPRQGNGYT
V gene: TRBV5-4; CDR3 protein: ASSFVGMNTEAF
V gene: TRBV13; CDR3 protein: ASSWDRGERGHEQY